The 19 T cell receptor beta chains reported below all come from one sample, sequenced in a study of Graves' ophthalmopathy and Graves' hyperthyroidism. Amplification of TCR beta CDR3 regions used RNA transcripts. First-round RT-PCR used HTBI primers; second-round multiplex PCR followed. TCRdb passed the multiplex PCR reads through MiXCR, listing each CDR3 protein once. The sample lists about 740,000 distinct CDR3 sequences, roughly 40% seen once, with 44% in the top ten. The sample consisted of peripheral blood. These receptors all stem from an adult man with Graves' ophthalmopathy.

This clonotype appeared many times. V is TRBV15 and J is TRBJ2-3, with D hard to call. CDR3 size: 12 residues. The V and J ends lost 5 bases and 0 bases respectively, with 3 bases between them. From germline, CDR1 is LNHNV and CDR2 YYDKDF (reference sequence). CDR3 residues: CATSLSTDTQYF. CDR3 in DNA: TGTGCCACCAGCCTTAGCACAGATACGCAGTATTTT.

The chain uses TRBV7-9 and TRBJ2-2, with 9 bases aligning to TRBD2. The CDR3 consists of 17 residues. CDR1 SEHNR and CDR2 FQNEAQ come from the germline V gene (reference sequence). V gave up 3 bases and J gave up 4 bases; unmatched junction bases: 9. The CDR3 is CASSLGASGEVTGELFF. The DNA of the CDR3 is TGTGCCAGCAGCTTGGGAGCTAGCGGGGAGGTCACCGGGGAGCTGTTTTTT.

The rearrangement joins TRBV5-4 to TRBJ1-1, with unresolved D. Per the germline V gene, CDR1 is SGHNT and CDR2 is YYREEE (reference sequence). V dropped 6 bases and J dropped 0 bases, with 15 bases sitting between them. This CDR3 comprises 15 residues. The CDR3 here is CASNRAGILNTEAFF. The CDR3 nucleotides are TGTGCCAGCAACCGCGCCGGGATTTTGAACACTGAAGCTTTCTTT.

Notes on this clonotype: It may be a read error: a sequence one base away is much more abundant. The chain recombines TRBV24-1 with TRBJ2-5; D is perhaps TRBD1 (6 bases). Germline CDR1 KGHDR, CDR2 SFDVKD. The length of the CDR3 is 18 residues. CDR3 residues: CATSDRTTGPGGQVTQYF. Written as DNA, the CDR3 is TGTGCCACCAGTGATAGAACGACAGGACCTGGGGGCCAAGTGACCCAGTACTTC.

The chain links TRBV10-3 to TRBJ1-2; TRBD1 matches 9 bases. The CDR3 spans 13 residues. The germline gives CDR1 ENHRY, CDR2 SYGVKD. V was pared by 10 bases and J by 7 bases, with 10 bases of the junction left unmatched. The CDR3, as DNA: TGTGCCAGCAGAACAGGGGGCGACACTGGCTACACCTTC. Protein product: CASRTGGDTGYTF.

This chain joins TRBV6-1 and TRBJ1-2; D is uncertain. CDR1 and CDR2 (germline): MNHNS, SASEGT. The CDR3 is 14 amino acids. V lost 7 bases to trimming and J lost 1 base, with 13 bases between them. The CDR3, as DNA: TGTGCCAGCAAGTATAAGAATGGTAACTATGGCTACACCTTC. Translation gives CASKYKNGNYGYTF.

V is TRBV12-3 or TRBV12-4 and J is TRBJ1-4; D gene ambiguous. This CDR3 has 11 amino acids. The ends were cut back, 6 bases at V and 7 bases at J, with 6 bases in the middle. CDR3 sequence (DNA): TGTGCCAGCAGCCAAAGTGAAAAACTGTTTTTT. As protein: CASSQSEKLFF.

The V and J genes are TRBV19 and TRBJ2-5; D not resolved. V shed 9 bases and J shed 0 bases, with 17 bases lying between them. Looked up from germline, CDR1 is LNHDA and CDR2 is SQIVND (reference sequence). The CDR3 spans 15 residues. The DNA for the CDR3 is TGTGCCAGCAGCCAAGAATGGCCAGACCAAGAGACCCAGTACTTC. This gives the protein CASSQEWPDQETQYF.

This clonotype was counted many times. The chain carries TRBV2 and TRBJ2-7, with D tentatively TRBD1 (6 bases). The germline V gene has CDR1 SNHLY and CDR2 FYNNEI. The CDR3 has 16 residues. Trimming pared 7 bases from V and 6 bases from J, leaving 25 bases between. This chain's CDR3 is CASNWEQGPLTSEQYF. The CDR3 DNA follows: TGTGCCAGCAATTGGGAACAGGGCCCTCTTACAAGCGAGCAGTACTTC.

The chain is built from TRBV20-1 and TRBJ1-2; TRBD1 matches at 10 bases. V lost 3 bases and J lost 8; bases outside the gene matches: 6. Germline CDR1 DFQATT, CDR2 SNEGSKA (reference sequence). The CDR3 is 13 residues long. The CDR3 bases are TGCAGTGCTAGGACAGGGGGCGCGCGGGGCTACACCTTC. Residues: CSARTGGARGYTF.

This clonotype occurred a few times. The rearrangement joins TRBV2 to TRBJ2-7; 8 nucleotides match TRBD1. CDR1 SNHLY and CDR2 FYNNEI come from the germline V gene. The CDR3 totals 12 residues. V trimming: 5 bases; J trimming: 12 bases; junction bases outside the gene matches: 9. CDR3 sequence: CASSPARGRRYF. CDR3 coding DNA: TGTGCCAGCAGTCCAGCCAGGGGGCGTCGGTACTTC.

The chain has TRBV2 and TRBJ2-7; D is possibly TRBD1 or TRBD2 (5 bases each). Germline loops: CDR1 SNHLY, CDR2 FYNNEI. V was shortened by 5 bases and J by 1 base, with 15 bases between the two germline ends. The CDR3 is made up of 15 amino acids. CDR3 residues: CASSLSGDQSYEQYF. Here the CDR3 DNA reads TGTGCCAGCAGTTTATCTGGGGACCAATCCTACGAGCAGTACTTC.

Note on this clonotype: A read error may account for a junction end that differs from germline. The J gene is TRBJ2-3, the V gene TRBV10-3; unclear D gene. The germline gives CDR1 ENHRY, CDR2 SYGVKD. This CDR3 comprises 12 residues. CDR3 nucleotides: TGTGCCATCAGGACGGATCCGGATAAGCAGTATTTT. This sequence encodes CAIRTDPDKQYF.

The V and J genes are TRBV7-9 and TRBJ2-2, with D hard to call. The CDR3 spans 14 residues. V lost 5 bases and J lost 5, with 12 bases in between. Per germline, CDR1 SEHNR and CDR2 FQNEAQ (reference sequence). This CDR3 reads CASSPRTSTGELFF. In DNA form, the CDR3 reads TGTGCCAGCAGCCCACGGACGTCAACCGGGGAGCTGTTTTTT.

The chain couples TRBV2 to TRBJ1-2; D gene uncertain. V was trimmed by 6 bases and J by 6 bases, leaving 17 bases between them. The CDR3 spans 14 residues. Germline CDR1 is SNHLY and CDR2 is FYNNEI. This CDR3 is CASSLAKGHNGYTF. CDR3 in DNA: TGTGCCAGCAGCTTAGCAAAAGGGCATAATGGCTACACCTTC.

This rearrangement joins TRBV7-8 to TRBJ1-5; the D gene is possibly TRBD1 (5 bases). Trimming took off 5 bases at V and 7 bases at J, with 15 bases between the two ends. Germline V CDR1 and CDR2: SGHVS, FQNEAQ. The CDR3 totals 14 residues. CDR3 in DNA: TGTGCCAGCAGCCAAATGGGGGGAGACCAGCCCCAGCATTTT. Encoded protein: CASSQMGGDQPQHF.

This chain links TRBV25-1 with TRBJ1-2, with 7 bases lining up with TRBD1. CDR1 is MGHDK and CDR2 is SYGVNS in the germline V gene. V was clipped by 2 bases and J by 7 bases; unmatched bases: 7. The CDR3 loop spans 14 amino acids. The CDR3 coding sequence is TGTGCCAGCAGTGAAAAGCAGGGGGAAATTGGCTACACCTTC. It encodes CASSEKQGEIGYTF.

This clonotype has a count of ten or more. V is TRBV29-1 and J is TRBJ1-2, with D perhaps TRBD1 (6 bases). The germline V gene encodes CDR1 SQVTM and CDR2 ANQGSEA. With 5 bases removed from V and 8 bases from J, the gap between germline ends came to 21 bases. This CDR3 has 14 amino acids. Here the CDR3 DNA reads TGCAGCGTTATCCGGGACACCACTTGGCGAGGCTACACCTTC. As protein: CSVIRDTTWRGYTF.

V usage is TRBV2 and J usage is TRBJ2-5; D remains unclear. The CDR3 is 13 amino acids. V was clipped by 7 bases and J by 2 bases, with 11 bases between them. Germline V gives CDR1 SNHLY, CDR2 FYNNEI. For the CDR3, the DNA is TGTGCCAGCACCAACGGGCGGCAAGAGACCCAGTACTTC. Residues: CASTNGRQETQYF.